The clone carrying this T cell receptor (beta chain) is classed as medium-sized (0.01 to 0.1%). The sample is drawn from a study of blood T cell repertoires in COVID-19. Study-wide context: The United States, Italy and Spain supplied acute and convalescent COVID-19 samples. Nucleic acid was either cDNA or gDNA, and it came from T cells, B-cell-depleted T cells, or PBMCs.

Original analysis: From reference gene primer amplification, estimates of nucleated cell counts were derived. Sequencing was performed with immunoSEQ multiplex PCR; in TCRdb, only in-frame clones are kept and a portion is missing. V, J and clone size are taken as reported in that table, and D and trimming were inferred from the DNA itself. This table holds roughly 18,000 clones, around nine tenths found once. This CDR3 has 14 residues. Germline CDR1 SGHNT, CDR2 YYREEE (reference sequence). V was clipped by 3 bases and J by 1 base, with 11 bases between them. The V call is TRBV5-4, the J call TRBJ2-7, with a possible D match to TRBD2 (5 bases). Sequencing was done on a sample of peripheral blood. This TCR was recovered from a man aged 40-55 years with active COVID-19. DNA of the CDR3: TGTGCCAGCAGCTCGGGATCTAATTCCTACGAGCAGTACTTC. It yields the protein CASSSGSNSYEQYF.